This entry describes one T cell receptor beta chain. Its matching antigen is unknown. The source of the sample is a study of shared clonotypes between healthy human individuals. Study-level background: Used for every donor were three CD4 naive, three CD4 memory, two CD8 naive and one CD8 memory plate.

Naive-designated CD8 cells lacked CD45RO, were positively enriched for CCR7, and omitted terminally differentiated effector memory CD45RA+ cells. Those who donated were healthy HIV-negative adults, with no recent acute infections or vaccinations reported. Germline V CDR1 and CDR2: MGHRA, YSYEKL. The trim removed 4 bases at V and 3 bases at J, leaving 4 bases unmatched. This CDR3 is 15 amino acids long. Findings and limits, study-wide: How much donors shared clonotypes was expected to be affected by sequencing depth. Sorted-subset sequencing, rarefaction showed, was incomplete despite large depth.

Only in-frame clones appear in the TCRdb table, and some are missing; sequencing was by immunoSEQ multiplex PCR. The data hold 2 million to 2.5 million clones, with 85% to 95% observed a single time. The TCR was taken from a man aged 18 to 35 in good health. The sequencing sample was made of naive CD8+ T cells sorted from blood. The chain combines TRBV4-1 with TRBJ2-1, with 9 bases aligning to TRBD2. CDR3 bases: TGCGCCAGCAGCCCGGGTAGCGGGGGCTACAATGAGCAGTTCTTC. This encodes CASSPGSGGYNEQFF.